The 20 T cell receptor beta chains given below trace back to one sample, sequenced in a study of PD-1 blockade in mismatch repair-deficient tumors. Sequenced by immunoSEQ multiplex PCR; TCRdb stores in-frame clones only, minus some. The sample includes about 34,000 clones, about 85% of them seen just once. The sample consisted of PBMCs, taken less than 7 weeks after starting pembrolizumab. These receptors came from an adult with mismatch repair-deficient cancer.

The chain links TRBV27 to TRBJ2-3; perhaps TRBD2 as D (6 bases). CDR3 length equals 12 residues. The V end was cut by 2 bases, the J end by 10 bases, with 10 bases between. CDR1 MNHEY and CDR2 SMNVEV come from the germline V gene (reference sequence). The CDR3 reads CASSLAGSAQYF. The CDR3 DNA reads TGTGCCAGCAGTTTAGCGGGATCGGCGCAGTATTTT.

The V and J genes are TRBV15 and TRBJ2-2; 8 positions agree with TRBD1. Germline lookup yields CDR1 LNHNV and CDR2 YYDKDF (reference sequence). This CDR3 region has 16 residues. V shed 0 bases, J shed 4 bases, and the junction held 4 bases outside the gene matches. This CDR3 reads CATSREWTGTTGELFF. In DNA, the CDR3 is TGTGCCACCAGCAGAGAATGGACAGGGACCACCGGGGAGCTGTTTTTT.

The rearrangement links TRBV5-5 to TRBJ1-4, with 11 bases fitting TRBD1. The junction had 3 bases not matched to a gene; V was cut back by 3 bases and J by 5 bases. Germline lookup yields CDR1 SGHKS and CDR2 YYEKEE (reference sequence). The CDR3 consists of 15 residues. CDR3 amino acids: CASSSGTGGNEKLFF. CDR3 nucleotide sequence: TGTGCCAGCAGCTCCGGGACAGGGGGAAATGAAAAACTGTTTTTT. The entire variable domain, with the rest obtained from reference TRBV5-5 and TRBJ1-4, is as follows: DAGVTQSPTHLIKTRGQQVTLRCSPISGHKSVSWYQQVLGQGPQFIFQYYEKEERGRGNFPDRFSARQFPNYSSELNVNALLLGDSALYLCASSSGTGGNEKLFFGSGTQLSVL.

The chain uses TRBV7-9 and TRBJ1-3; the D is unclear. V was pared by 1 base and J by 2 bases, with 9 bases between. Germline CDR1 reads SEHNR; CDR2 reads FQNEAQ (reference sequence). The CDR3 is made up of 15 amino acids. CDR3 protein: CASSLELLPGNTIYF. The CDR3 coding sequence is TGTGCCAGCAGCTTAGAACTGCTCCCTGGAAACACCATATATTTT.

The chain uses TRBV7-8 and TRBJ2-1, with 11 bases aligning to TRBD2. From germline, CDR1 is SGHVS and CDR2 FQNEAQ. This CDR3 has 17 residues. After removal of 4 bases from V and 7 bases from J, the junction contained 12 bases not matched to a gene. The CDR3 DNA is TGTGCCAGCAGCTATCTTCCCGGGACTAGCGGTTTAAATGAGCAGTTCTTC. It codes for CASSYLPGTSGLNEQFF.

The CDR3 coding sequence is TGTGCCACCAGCTCCTGGACAGGCCAACCTGACTATGGCTACACCTTC. Translating it yields CATSSWTGQPDYGYTF. The chain links TRBV15 to TRBJ1-2, with 7 bases aligning to TRBD1. Germline V gene lookup returns CDR1 LNHNV and CDR2 YYDKDF (reference sequence). The length of the CDR3 is 16 residues. The junction had 12 bases not matched to a gene; V was cut back by 5 bases and J by 3 bases.

The chain recombines TRBV11-3 with TRBJ1-1; TRBD1 agrees at 7 bases. Losses at the gene ends were 1 base for V and 6 bases for J; bases not matched to a gene: 2. The germline CDR1 and CDR2 sequences are SGHNT and YENEEA. The CDR3 extends over 13 amino acids. CDR3 loop: CASSLGTGAEAFF. The CDR3 nucleotides are TGTGCCAGCAGCTTAGGAACAGGGGCTGAAGCTTTCTTT.

The CDR3 DNA sequence: TGTGCCAGCAGCTCCGGGACTACTTCCACAGATACGCAGTATTTT. It translates to CASSSGTTSTDTQYF. This chain joins TRBV11-2 and TRBJ2-3; 7 bases are a match to TRBD2. The CDR3 loop spans 15 amino acids. V shed 4 bases, J shed 2 bases, and the junction held 6 bases outside the gene matches. Germline values: CDR1 SGHAT, CDR2 FQNNGV.

The chain couples TRBV7-9 to TRBJ1-1; D uncertain. Germline CDR1 and CDR2: SEHNR and FQNEAQ (reference sequence). The germline V and J ends were trimmed by 5 bases and 6 bases, with 10 bases remaining between them. The CDR3 is 12 amino acids. The chain's CDR3 is CASSITSAEAFF. In DNA form, the CDR3 reads TGTGCCAGCAGCATCACAAGCGCTGAAGCTTTCTTT. Together with reference TRBV7-9 and TRBJ1-1, the CDR3 gives the full variable domain: DTGVSQNPRHKITKRGQNVTFRCDPISEHNRLYWYRQTLGQGPEFLTYFQNEAQLEKSRLLSDRFSAERPKGSFSTLEIQRTEQGDSAMYLCASSITSAEAFFGQGTRLTVV.

V is TRBV5-6 and J is TRBJ2-5, with 7 bases fitting TRBD2. Trimming removed 0 bases from V and 5 bases from J; junction bases left unmatched: 4. The CDR3 totals 14 residues. The germline V gene has CDR1 SGHDT and CDR2 YYEEEE. The CDR3 is CASSLEVGGETQYF. CDR3 DNA: TGTGCCAGCAGCTTGGAGGTGGGAGGGGAGACCCAGTACTTC.

V is TRBV5-1 and J is TRBJ1-4; D perhaps matches TRBD1 (6 bases). Between the trimmed V and J ends, which lost 3 bases and 6 bases, there was a span of 15 bases. Germline values: CDR1 SGHRS, CDR2 YFSETQ. This CDR3 has 15 amino acids. The chain's CDR3 is CASSSGVGGHEKLFF. Here the CDR3 DNA reads TGCGCCAGCAGCTCGGGAGTGGGGGGGCATGAAAAACTGTTTTTT.

The chain uses TRBV9 and TRBJ2-5, with D possibly being TRBD1 (6 bases). The CDR3 runs to 14 residues. The V end lost 4 bases, the J end lost 1 base, and 11 bases lay between the germline ends. The germline CDR1 and CDR2 sequences are SGDLS and YYNGEE. DNA for the CDR3: TGTGCCAGCAGCCTCGGACAGCTCCAAGAGACCCAGTACTTC. Amino acids: CASSLGQLQETQYF.

This clone was counted between two and nine times. This chain uses TRBV5-1 with TRBJ2-7, with 10 positions matching TRBD1. With 3 bases clipped from V and 4 bases from J, the junction kept 7 bases outside the gene matches. The CDR3 runs to 15 residues. CDR1 is SGHRS and CDR2 is YFSETQ in the germline V gene. The DNA of the CDR3 is TGCGCCAGCAGCTCCGGAGGACAGGGGGTTTACGAGCAGTACTTC. It is translated as CASSSGGQGVYEQYF.

The chain employs TRBV29-1 and TRBJ1-1; no definite D call. Germline V gene data show CDR1 as SQVTM and CDR2 as ANQGSEA. There are 12 residues in the CDR3. The V and J ends lost 4 bases and 1 base respectively, with 7 bases between them. CDR3 in amino acids: CSVVVTNTEAFF. CDR3 nucleotide sequence: TGCAGCGTTGTAGTTACGAACACTGAAGCTTTCTTT. The entire variable domain, with the rest obtained from reference TRBV29-1 and TRBJ1-1, is as follows: SAVISQKPSRDICQRGTSLTIQCQVDSQVTMMFWYRQQPGQSLTLIATANQGSEATYESGFVIDKFPISRPNLTFSTLTVSNMSPEDSSIYLCSVVVTNTEAFFGQGTRLTVV.

This clone was seen a handful of times. The V gene is TRBV10-3, the J gene TRBJ1-1; no clear D gene. The CDR3 runs to 12 residues. V dropped 2 bases and J dropped 11 bases, with 12 bases sitting between them. The germline V gene encodes CDR1 ENHRY and CDR2 SYGVKD. The CDR3 coding sequence is TGTGCCATCAGTGAGCCCGGAGAATCGGCTTTCTTT. Translated, it gives CAISEPGESAFF.

V usage is TRBV5-1 and J usage is TRBJ2-2, with 8 nucleotides matching TRBD2. The CDR3 extends over 16 amino acids. The trim removed 5 bases at V and 0 bases at J, leaving 6 bases unmatched. CDR1 is SGHRS, CDR2 YFSETQ, per germline. The CDR3 coding sequence is TGCGCCAGCAGGCCCGGGGGACTAGCGAACACCGGGGAGCTGTTTTTT. Translation gives CASRPGGLANTGELFF. The complete variable domain, with remaining parts taken from reference TRBV5-1 and TRBJ2-2, reads KAGVTQTPRYLIKTRGQQVTLSCSPISGHRSVSWYQQTPGQGLQFLFEYFSETQRNKGNFPGRFSGRQFSNSRSEMNVSTLELGDSALYLCASRPGGLANTGELFFGEGSRLTVL.

The sample holds one count of this clone. J is TRBJ1-2 and V is TRBV5-1, with D unclear. The CDR3 is 16 amino acids. Germline V lookup: CDR1 SGHRS, CDR2 YFSETQ. The V end was cut by 7 bases, the J end by 0 bases, with 19 bases between. This CDR3 is CASRGSASVANYGYTF. CDR3 in DNA: TGCGCCAGCCGAGGGTCGGCCTCCGTCGCTAACTATGGCTACACCTTC.

The rearrangement uses TRBV4-1 and TRBJ2-7; 9 positions agree with TRBD2. CDR1 is MGHRA and CDR2 is YSYEKL in the germline V gene. The CDR3 consists of 16 residues. Germline trimming cut 1 base from V and 2 bases from J; bases unmatched to any gene: 6. The CDR3 nucleotides read TGCGCCAGCAGCCAAGGAGGGACTAGCATAACCTACGAGCAGTACTTC. Its protein product is CASSQGGTSITYEQYF.

The genes are TRBV6-1 and TRBJ2-7; 8 bases agree with TRBD1. The germline gives CDR1 MNHNS, CDR2 SASEGT. After removal of 7 bases from V and 0 bases from J, the junction contained 5 bases not matched to a gene. The CDR3 is made up of 14 amino acids. Here the CDR3 reads CASTRDRSSYEQYF. CDR3 bases: TGTGCCAGCACCCGGGACAGGAGCTCCTACGAGCAGTACTTC.

The CDR3 reads CASSSTTDMTYEQYF. CDR3 DNA: TGCGCCAGCAGCTCCACGACAGACATGACCTACGAGCAGTACTTC. This chain connects TRBV5-1 to TRBJ2-7; D is perhaps TRBD1 (5 bases). Germline assignment: CDR1 SGHRS and CDR2 YFSETQ. The CDR3 runs 15 residues. The V end was cut by 3 bases, the J end by 2 bases, with 15 bases between. The variable domain in full, completed from reference TRBV5-1 and TRBJ2-7, reads KAGVTQTPRYLIKTRGQQVTLSCSPISGHRSVSWYQQTPGQGLQFLFEYFSETQRNKGNFPGRFSGRQFSNSRSEMNVSTLELGDSALYLCASSSTTDMTYEQYFGPGTRLTVT.